This entry is about one T cell receptor beta chain. The antigen it binds to is not known. Per-base qualities were not stored, and no clone one base away is much larger. Patients with autoimmune disease history or receiving systemic immunosuppression were excluded from the trial. Peripheral blood for TCR sequencing was collected from all dose cohorts at baseline, on cycle 4 day 1, and on cycle 7 day 1. The samples were drawn from a first-in-human, open-label, multicenter phase I dose-escalation trial of ivuxolimab. The trial enrolled adults with locally advanced or metastatic head and neck squamous cell, hepatocellular, melanoma or renal cell carcinoma. Before TCR sequencing, CD4+ T cells and CD8+ T cells from peripheral blood were sorted into separate populations. Genomic DNA was extracted from sorted cells for sequencing of the TCRbeta CDR3 region. The immunoSEQ Assay was used to sequence the TCRbeta CDR3 regions. TCRdb holds this immuneACCESS table with in-frame rearrangements only. Some clones are missing; in checked studies, unresolved V genes explain under half, and the rest has no known cause. This sample comprises about 45,000 clones, 80% to 95% of them detected only once. The ten largest clonotypes hold roughly 15% of the sample.

This specimen comes from a study of OX40 agonist ivuxolimab in advanced cancers. At the level of the whole study: The costimulatory receptor OX40 (CD134) was targeted by ivuxolimab, a fully human IgG2 agonistic monoclonal antibody. Intravenous ivuxolimab was administered to patients every 2 weeks at six dose levels: 0.01, 0.1, 0.3, 1.5, 3 and 10 mg/kg. Among the 52 dose-escalation patients, about 19 had hepatocellular carcinoma, 15 or so melanoma, 9 renal cell carcinoma and 9 head and neck cancer. In the dose-escalation cohort, 82.7% of patients were male, and the mean age was roughly 60 years, with a range of roughly 23 to 85. Patients were allowed to have had prior anti-PD-1, anti-PD-L1 or anti-CTLA-4 therapy, and approximately 43% of the dose-escalation patients had previously received checkpoint inhibitors. Partial responses occurred in three dose-escalation patients, of whom one had hepatocellular carcinoma and two had cutaneous melanoma. The point of sequencing TCRbeta in the periphery was to test whether ivuxolimab changed TCR sequence diversity and drove clonal T-cell expansion. The paper reports the monotherapy dose-escalation portion (N of about 56 patients) of the phase I ivuxolimab trial.

There are 12 amino acids in the CDR3, from cysteine to phenylalanine inclusive. Just the 36-base CDR3 DNA is kept, in frame starting at base 1. Trimming takes 3 bases from V and 5 bases from J, and the germline ends sit 4 bases apart. The germline V gene (reference sequence) sets CDR1 to LNHDA and CDR2 to SQIVND. Beyond this particular receptor, the publication reports: At doses of 0.1 to 3.0 mg/kg, clonal expansion of both CD4+ and CD8+ blood T cells was observed from baseline to week 6. After ivuxolimab, expanded clones were on average more numerous among CD8+ T cells than among CD4+ T cells. Low levels of normalized T-cell clonal expansion were also seen in some patients who did not respond. In partial responders in the 0.1-3.0 mg/kg groups, normalized peripheral clonal expansion was found to be among the lowest, especially among CD8+ T cells. Which antigens the clonally expanded peripheral T cells were specific for was not determined.

The clonotype comes from an adult with an advanced solid tumor such as melanoma, head and neck, liver or kidney cancer. The input for sequencing was CD4+ or CD8+ T cells sorted from blood, taken in a trial of the OX40 agonist ivuxolimab. The V and J genes are TRBV19 and TRBJ1-4; the D gene identity is not certain. The nucleotide sequence is TGTGCCAGTAGTATCGGAAATGAAAAACTGTTTTTT. Its translation is CASSIGNEKLFF.